These T cell receptor beta chains were read from a single sample in a study of PD-L1 blockade in urothelial cancer. Repertoires were generated with immunoSEQ multiplex PCR, while TCRdb's copy carries only in-frame clones and drops some. The table lists about 120,000 clones, roughly 86% of them singletons. This specimen consisted of PBMCs, obtained around atezolizumab (anti-PD-L1) treatment. The source is a man in his fifties or sixties with urothelial cancer. Each CDR3 is given with its conserved first and last residue. Fields, in order: V gene, D gene, clone size, J gene, CDR3 DNA, CDR3 protein. The D gene is left open where the match is weak. Clone size is not always given. Where it is, it says once, few, many or a class for expanded clones.

TRBV6-1	TRBD1	-	TRBJ1-5	TGTGCCAGCAGTGAATGGCAGGGGGCCGATCAGCCCCAGCATTTT	CASSEWQGADQPQHF
TRBV7-9	-	-	TRBJ2-5	TGTGCCAGCAGCTTCGACAGGAGAGGGGCCCAGTACTTC	CASSFDRRGAQYF
TRBV7-2	-	-	TRBJ2-7	TGTGCCAGCAGCCTTCAGCGGACCTACGAGCAGTACTTC	CASSLQRTYEQYF
TRBV25-1	-	once	TRBJ2-5	TGTGCCAGCAGTAAACAGGGATACCAAGAGACCCAGTACTTC	CASSKQGYQETQYF
TRBV30	-	-	TRBJ1-6	TGTGCCTGGAGCCGGACAGTTAATCGTTATTCACCCCTCCACTTT	CAWSRTVNRYSPLHF
TRBV30	TRBD1	-	TRBJ2-1	TGTGCCTGGACTAAAGGGACAGGGGGTCGACAGTTCTTC	CAWTKGTGGRQFF
TRBV7-9	TRBD2	-	TRBJ2-7	TGTGCCAGCAGCCCCCGCAGGACTAGCGGGTCTATCTCCTACGAGCAGTACTTC	CASSPRRTSGSISYEQYF
TRBV7-6	-	-	TRBJ2-5	TGTGCCAGCAGCTTAAGAGGTGGAGAGACCCAGTACTTC	CASSLRGGETQYF
TRBV30	TRBD2	-	TRBJ2-7	TGTGCCTGGACCGCCGGGGGAGCGGGGGTACGCGAGCAGTACTTC	CAWTAGGAGVREQYF
TRBV30	-	-	TRBJ2-3	TGTGCCTGGAGCCCGCGAGGCCCAGATACGCAGTATTTT	CAWSPRGPDTQYF
TRBV28	-	once	TRBJ1-2	TGTGCCAGCCGGGACTTGCGTTACACCTTC	CASRDLRYTF
TRBV7-9	-	-	TRBJ2-5	TGTGCCAGCAGCCCAAAAGGTACTAGTGAAGGCGAGACCCAGTACTTC	CASSPKGTSEGETQYF
TRBV4-1	TRBD1	few	TRBJ2-3	TGCGCCAGCAGCCAAGCCAAAGGGGGCGCGACAGATACGCAGTATTTT	CASSQAKGGATDTQYF
TRBV7-2	-	-	TRBJ2-7	TGTGCCAGCAGCACCCAGGGGTCTCAGACCCCTTGGTACTTC	CASSTQGSQTPWYF
TRBV2	TRBD1	-	TRBJ2-4	TGTGCCAGCAGTGAAGCGGGGACAGGGGGCGGGTTCAACATTCAGTACTTC	CASSEAGTGGGFNIQYF
TRBV5-4	TRBD2	-	TRBJ2-2	TGTGCCAGCAGCTCTAGCGGGGTGAACACCGGGGAGCTGTTTTTT	CASSSSGVNTGELFF
TRBV5-4	-	-	TRBJ1-2	TGTGCCAGCAGCTTGGACAGGGAAATATATGGCTACACCTTC	CASSLDREIYGYTF
TRBV5-6	-	-	TRBJ1-3	TGTGCCAGCAGCTTGGGGAGCCCAAGAGGAAACACCATATATTTT	CASSLGSPRGNTIYF
TRBV7-9	-	few	TRBJ1-3	TGTGCCAGCAGCTTAGAAATGCGCATCGGCAGGGCTGGAAACACCATATATTTT	CASSLEMRIGRAGNTIYF
TRBV30	-	-	TRBJ1-2	TGTGCCGGTTTTGGGGGGGTAGGCTATGGCTACACCTTC	CAGFGGVGYGYTF
TRBV7-9	TRBD1	-	TRBJ1-6	TGTGCCAGCAGCCTAGGGACAGGGAGAGGTTCACCCCTCCACTTT	CASSLGTGRGSPLHF
TRBV7-3	-	-	TRBJ2-3	TGTGCCAGCAGCTTAACGTCGACTAGCACAGATACGCAGTATTTT	CASSLTSTSTDTQYF
TRBV5-5	-	-	TRBJ2-7	TGTGCCAGCAGCTTGGTTCGCCTGAGCTACGAGCAGTACTTC	CASSLVRLSYEQYF
TRBV6-1	TRBD1	-	TRBJ2-3	TGTGCCAGCAGTGCCCAGACAGGGTCCTGTATATTT	CASSAQTGSCIF
TRBV4-2	TRBD2	-	TRBJ2-7	TGTGCCAGCAGCCAAGATCAAACGGGAGGGTTACTCGAGCAGTACTTC	CASSQDQTGGLLEQYF
TRBV19	TRBD1	-	TRBJ1-2	TGTGCCAGTAGTATCAACAGGGGCTATGGCTACACCTTC	CASSINRGYGYTF
TRBV14	TRBD1	-	TRBJ2-7	TGTGCCAGCAGCGGCCGGGACAGGGGTTTCTTAAGTTACGAGCAGTACTTC	CASSGRDRGFLSYEQYF
TRBV7-8	-	-	TRBJ2-2	TGTGCCAGCAGCTTAGTTGCGGGCGGGGACACCGGGGAGCTGTTTTTT	CASSLVAGGDTGELFF
TRBV30	TRBD2	-	TRBJ2-1	TGTGCCTGGTCGGGGGGGAGACTGGACAATGAGCAGTTCTTC	CAWSGGRLDNEQFF
TRBV2	-	once	TRBJ1-5	TGTGCCAGCAGTCCTTCAGGGGTTCAGCCCCAGCATTTT	CASSPSGVQPQHF
TRBV6-5	-	-	TRBJ1-2	TGTGCCAGCAGTTACTCGATGGGGAGGTCTAACTATGGCTACACCTTC	CASSYSMGRSNYGYTF
TRBV7-9	TRBD1	-	TRBJ1-2	TGTGCCAGCAGCTTAATGCGGGACAGGGGGCGATCTAGACTGGGCTACACCTTC	CASSLMRDRGRSRLGYTF
TRBV5-8	-	once	TRBJ1-5	TGTGCCAGCAGCCTGTTACAGGGTAGCAATCAGCCCCAGCATTTT	CASSLLQGSNQPQHF
TRBV5-8	TRBD1	-	TRBJ1-5	TGTGCCAGCAGCCGGACAGGAAATAGCAATCAGCCCCAGCATTTT	CASSRTGNSNQPQHF
TRBV5-1	TRBD2	few	TRBJ2-7	TGCGCCAGCAGCTTGGCAGTCGGGAGGAGCTCCTACGAGCAGTACTTC	CASSLAVGRSSYEQYF
TRBV2	-	-	TRBJ2-7	TGTGCCAGCAGTGATTCGGAGGTATCCTACGAGCAGTACTTC	CASSDSEVSYEQYF
TRBV5-4	-	-	TRBJ2-3	TGTGCCAGCAGCTTGGCCCCTAGCACAGATACGCAGTATTTT	CASSLAPSTDTQYF
TRBV13	TRBD2	-	TRBJ2-7	TGTGCCAGCAGCTTCCGTGGGCCCACTAGCGGGAAGGCCTACGAGCAGTACTTC	CASSFRGPTSGKAYEQYF
TRBV29-1	-	-	TRBJ1-2	TGCAGCGTTGAGGTCATCCCCGGGGGCTACACCTTC	CSVEVIPGGYTF
TRBV30	TRBD1	-	TRBJ2-6	TGTGCCTGGGCATCGGGGACAGGCCTCACTGGGGCCAACGTCCTGACTTTC	CAWASGTGLTGANVLTF
TRBV19	-	-	TRBJ2-2	TGTGCCAGTAGTATAGATCTAGGAACCGGGGAGCTGTTTTTT	CASSIDLGTGELFF
TRBV15	TRBD2	-	TRBJ2-1	TGTGCCACCAGCAGAGTTGGACTAGCGGGAGATGAGCAGTTCTTC	CATSRVGLAGDEQFF
TRBV7-3	-	-	TRBJ2-3	TGTGCCAGCAGCCCGACAGGAGTCCCAGATACGCAGTATTTT	CASSPTGVPDTQYF
TRBV9	-	-	TRBJ1-6	TGTGCCAGCAGCGTAGGTGGCGGGGGTCGTGGTTCACCCCTCCACTTT	CASSVGGGGRGSPLHF
TRBV6-1	TRBD2	-	TRBJ2-1	TGTGCCAGCAGTGAAACGGGACTAGCGGGAAATGAGCAGTTCTTC	CASSETGLAGNEQFF
TRBV28	-	-	TRBJ1-4	TGTGCCAGCAGCCCCAGGGCCCTGGTCGGCGAAAAACTGTTTTTT	CASSPRALVGEKLFF